This T cell receptor beta chain was identified during a study of metastatic and nonmetastatic thyroid tumors. Study information: The comparison covered peripheral blood and tumor or nodule tissue in malignant and benign thyroid patients. General study findings and limits: Benign nodules were reported to have significantly lower TCR beta diversity than malignant thyroid tumors, in blood and tumor.

Trimming left V 2 bases short and J 2 bases short, with 10 bases between. This CDR3 comprises 15 residues. CDR1 and CDR2 (germline): MNHNS, SASEGT. Thyroid surgery took place with no prior treatment in any patient. This clone was seen a handful of times. The antigen is not known. In the source study's methods: The study took CDR3 differences across clinicopathological groups and made a distant-metastasis classifier for papillary thyroid cancer from them. TCRdb re-called clones from the PCR reads using MiXCR. The V and J calls reflect TCRdb's pipeline rather than the authors' work. This sample has about 33,000 clones; 15% to 20% occur once, and the top ten carry around 12%.

The sample consisted of blood. The chain is built from TRBV6-1 and TRBJ1-3; D not resolved. This sequence originates from a male donor with papillary thyroid cancer or a benign thyroid nodule (not recorded which). Some clones in this sample may be carry-over from other donors' samples. The CDR3 sequence: CASSESRLTGNTIYF. In DNA, the CDR3 is TGTGCCAGCAGTGAAAGCAGGTTGACTGGAAACACCATATATTTT.